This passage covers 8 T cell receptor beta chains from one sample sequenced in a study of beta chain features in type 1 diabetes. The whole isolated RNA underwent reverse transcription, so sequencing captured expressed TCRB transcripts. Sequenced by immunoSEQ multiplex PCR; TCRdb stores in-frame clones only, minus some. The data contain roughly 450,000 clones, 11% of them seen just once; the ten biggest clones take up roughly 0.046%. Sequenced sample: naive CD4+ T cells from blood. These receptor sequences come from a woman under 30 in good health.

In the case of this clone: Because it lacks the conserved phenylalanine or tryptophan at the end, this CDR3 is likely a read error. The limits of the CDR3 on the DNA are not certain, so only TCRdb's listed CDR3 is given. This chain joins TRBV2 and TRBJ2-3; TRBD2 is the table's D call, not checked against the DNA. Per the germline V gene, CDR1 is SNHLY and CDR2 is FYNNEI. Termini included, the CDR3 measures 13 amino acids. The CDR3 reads CASSDGLERARPI.

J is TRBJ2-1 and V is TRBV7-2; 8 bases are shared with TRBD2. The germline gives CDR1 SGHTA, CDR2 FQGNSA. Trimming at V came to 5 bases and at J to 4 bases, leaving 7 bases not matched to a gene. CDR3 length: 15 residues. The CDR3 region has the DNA TGTGCCAGCAGCGCCCAGACTAGCGCATACAATGAGCAGTTCTTC. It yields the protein CASSAQTSAYNEQFF.

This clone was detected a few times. The chain's CDR3 is CASSNRGKRAAGELFF. The CDR3 DNA is TGTGCCAGCAGTAACAGGGGAAAAAGAGCGGCCGGGGAGCTGTTTTTT. V usage is TRBV2 and J usage is TRBJ2-2, with 7 bases identical to TRBD1. Germline V gene lookup returns CDR1 SNHLY and CDR2 FYNNEI. This CDR3 contains 16 residues. Trimming at V came to 5 bases and at J to 6 bases, leaving 12 bases not matched to a gene.

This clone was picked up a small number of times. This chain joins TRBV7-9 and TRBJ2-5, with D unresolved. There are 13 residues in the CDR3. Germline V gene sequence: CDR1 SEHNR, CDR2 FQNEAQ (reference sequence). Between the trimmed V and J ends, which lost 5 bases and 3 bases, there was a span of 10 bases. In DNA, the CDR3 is TGTGCCAGCAGCCAAAGGCCTGAAGAGACCCAGTACTTC. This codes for CASSQRPEETQYF. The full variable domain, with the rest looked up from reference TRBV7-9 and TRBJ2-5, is DTGVSQNPRHKITKRGQNVTFRCDPISEHNRLYWYRQTLGQGPEFLTYFQNEAQLEKSRLLSDRFSAERPKGSFSTLEIQRTEQGDSAMYLCASSQRPEETQYFGPGTRLLVL.

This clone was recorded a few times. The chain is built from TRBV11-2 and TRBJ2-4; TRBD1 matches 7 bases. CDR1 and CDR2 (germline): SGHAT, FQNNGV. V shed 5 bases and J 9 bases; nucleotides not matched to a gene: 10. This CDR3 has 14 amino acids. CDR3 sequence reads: CASSTTGTVFIQYF. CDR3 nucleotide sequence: TGTGCCAGCAGCACGACCGGGACAGTTTTCATTCAGTACTTC.

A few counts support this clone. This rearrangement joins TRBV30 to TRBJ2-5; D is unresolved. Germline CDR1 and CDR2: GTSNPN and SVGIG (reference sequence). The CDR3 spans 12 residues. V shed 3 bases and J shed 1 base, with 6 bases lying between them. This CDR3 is CAWSRLQETQYF. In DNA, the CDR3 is TGTGCCTGGAGCCGCCTCCAAGAGACCCAGTACTTC.

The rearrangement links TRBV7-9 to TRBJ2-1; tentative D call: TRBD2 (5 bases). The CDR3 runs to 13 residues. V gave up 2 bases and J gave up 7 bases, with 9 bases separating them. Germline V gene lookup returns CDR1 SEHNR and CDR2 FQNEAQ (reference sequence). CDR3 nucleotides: TGTGCCAGCAGCTTAAAAGCGGTGAATGAGCAGTTCTTC. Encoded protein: CASSLKAVNEQFF.

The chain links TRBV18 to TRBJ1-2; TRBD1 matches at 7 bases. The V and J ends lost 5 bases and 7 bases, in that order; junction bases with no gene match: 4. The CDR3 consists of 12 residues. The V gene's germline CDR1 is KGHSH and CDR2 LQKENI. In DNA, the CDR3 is TGTGCCAGCTCAGGACAGGTCGTTGGCTACACCTTC. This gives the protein CASSGQVVGYTF.